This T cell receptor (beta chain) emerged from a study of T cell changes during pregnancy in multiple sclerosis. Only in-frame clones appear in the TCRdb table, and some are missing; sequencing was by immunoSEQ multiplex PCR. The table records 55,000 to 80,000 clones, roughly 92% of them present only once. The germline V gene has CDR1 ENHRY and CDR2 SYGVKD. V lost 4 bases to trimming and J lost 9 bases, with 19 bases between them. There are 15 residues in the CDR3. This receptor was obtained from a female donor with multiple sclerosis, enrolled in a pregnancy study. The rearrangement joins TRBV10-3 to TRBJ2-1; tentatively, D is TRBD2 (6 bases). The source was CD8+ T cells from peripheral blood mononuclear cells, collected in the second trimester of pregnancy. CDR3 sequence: CAISGLIGEDGEQFF. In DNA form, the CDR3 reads TGTGCCATCAGTGGTCTCATTGGGGAGGATGGTGAGCAGTTCTTC.